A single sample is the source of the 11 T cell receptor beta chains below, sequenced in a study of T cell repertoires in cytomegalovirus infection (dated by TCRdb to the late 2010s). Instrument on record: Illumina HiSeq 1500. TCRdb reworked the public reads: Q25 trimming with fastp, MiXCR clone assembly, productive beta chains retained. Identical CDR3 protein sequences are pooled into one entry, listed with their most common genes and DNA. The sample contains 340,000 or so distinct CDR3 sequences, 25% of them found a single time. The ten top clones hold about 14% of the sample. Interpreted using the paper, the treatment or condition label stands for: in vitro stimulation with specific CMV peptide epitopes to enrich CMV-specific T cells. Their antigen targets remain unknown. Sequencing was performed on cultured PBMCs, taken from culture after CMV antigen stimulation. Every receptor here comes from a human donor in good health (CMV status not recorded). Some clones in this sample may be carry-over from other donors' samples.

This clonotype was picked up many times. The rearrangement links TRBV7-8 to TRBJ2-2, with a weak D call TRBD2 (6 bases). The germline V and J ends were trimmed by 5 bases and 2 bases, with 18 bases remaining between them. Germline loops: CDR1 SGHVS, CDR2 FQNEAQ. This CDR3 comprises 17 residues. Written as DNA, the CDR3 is TGTGCCAGCAGCCTACCACTTAGCGGAGCCAACACCGGGGAGCTGTTTTTT. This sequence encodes CASSLPLSGANTGELFF. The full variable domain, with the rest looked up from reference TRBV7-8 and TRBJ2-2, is GAGVSQSPRYKVAKRGQDVALRCDPISGHVSLFWYQQALGQGPEFLTYFQNEAQLDKSGLPSDRFFAERPEGSVSTLKIQRTQQEDSAVYLCASSLPLSGANTGELFFGEGSRLTVL.

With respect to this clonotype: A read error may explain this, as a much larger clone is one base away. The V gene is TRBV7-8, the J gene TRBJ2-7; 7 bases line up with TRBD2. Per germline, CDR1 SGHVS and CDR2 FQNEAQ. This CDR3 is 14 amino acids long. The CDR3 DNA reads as TGTGCCAGCAGTTCCACTAGCGCGGCTTACGAGCAGTGCTTC. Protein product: CASSSTSAAYEQCF. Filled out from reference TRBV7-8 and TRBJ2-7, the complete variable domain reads GAGVSQSPRYKVAKRGQDVALRCDPISGHVSLFWYQQALGQGPEFLTYFQNEAQLDKSGLPSDRFFAERPEGSVSTLKIQRTQQEDSAVYLCASSSTSAAYEQCFGPGTRLTVT.

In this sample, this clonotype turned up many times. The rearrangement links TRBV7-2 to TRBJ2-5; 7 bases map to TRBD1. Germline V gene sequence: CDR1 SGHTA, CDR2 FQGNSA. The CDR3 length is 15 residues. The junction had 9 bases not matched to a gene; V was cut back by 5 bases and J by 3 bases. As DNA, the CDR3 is TGTGCCAGCAGCCTAAGACAGGGTAACGAAGAGACCCAGTACTTC. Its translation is CASSLRQGNEETQYF.

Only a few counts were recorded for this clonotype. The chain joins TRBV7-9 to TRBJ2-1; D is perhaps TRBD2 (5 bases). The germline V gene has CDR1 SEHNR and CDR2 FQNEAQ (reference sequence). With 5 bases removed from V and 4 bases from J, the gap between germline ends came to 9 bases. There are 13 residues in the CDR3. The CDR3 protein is CASSGRGYNEQFF. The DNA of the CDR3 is TGTGCCAGCAGCGGACGGGGTTACAATGAGCAGTTCTTC.

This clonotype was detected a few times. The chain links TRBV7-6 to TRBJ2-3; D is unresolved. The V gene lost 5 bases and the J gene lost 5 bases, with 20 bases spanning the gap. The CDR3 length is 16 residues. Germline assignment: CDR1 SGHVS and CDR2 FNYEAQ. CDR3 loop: CASSLWVSERGDTQYF. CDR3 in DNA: TGTGCCAGCAGCCTCTGGGTCTCTGAAAGAGGAGATACGCAGTATTTT.

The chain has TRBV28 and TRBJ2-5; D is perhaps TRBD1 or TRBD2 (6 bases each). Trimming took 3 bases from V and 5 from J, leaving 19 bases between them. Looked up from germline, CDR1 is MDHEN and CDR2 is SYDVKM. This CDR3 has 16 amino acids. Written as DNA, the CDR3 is TGTGCCAGCAGTTTTAGGCGTTTCGGGGGCGAGGAGACCCAGTACTTC. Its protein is CASSFRRFGGEETQYF.

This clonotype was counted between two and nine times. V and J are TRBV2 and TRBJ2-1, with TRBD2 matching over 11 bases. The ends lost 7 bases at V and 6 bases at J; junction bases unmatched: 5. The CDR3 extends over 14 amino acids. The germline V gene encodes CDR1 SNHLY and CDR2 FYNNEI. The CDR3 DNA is TGTGCCAGCACGGGGACTAGCGGTTCCAATGAGCAGTTCTTC. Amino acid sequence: CASTGTSGSNEQFF.

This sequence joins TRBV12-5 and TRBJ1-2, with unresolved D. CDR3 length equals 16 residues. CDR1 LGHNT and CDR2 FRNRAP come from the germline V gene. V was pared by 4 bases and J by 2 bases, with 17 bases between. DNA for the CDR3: TGTGCTAGTGGTTCCCCTGTTGCGGGAGGGAACTATGGCTACACCTTC. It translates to CASGSPVAGGNYGYTF.

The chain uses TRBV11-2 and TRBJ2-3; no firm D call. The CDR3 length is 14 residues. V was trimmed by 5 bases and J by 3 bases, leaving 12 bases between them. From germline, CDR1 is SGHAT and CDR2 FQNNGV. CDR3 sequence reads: CASSVLQVTDTQYF. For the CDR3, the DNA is TGTGCCAGCAGCGTCCTGCAGGTGACAGATACGCAGTATTTT.

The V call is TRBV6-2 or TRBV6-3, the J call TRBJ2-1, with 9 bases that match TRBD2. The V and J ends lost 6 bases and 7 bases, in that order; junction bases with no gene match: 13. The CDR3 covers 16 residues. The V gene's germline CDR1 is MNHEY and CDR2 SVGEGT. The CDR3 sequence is CASSFLAGSGANEQFF. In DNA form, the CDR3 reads TGTGCCAGCAGCTTTCTAGCGGGATCAGGGGCAAATGAGCAGTTCTTC.

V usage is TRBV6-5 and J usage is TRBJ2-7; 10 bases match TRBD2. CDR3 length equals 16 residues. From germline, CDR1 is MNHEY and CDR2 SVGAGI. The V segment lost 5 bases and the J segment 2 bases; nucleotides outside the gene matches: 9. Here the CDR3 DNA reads TGTGCCAGCAGTCGTCCAAAAACTAGCGGGACCTACGAGCAGTACTTC. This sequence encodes CASSRPKTSGTYEQYF.